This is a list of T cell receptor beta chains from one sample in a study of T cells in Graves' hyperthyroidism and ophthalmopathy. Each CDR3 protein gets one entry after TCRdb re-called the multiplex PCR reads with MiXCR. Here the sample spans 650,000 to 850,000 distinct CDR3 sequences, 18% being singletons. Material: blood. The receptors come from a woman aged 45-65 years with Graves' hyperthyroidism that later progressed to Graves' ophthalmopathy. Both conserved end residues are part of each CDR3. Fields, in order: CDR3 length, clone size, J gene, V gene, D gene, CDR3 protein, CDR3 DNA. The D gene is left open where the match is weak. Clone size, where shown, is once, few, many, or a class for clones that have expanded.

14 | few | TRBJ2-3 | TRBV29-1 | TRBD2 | CSVGPGGAADTQYF | TGCAGCGTTGGACCCGGGGGGGCTGCAGATACGCAGTATTTT
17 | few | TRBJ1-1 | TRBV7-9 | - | CASSLGGGGTHGTEAFF | TGTGCCAGCAGCTTAGGGGGAGGGGGGACCCATGGTACTGAAGCTTTCTTT
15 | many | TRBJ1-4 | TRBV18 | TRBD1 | CASSQRTGHNEKLFF | TGTGCCAGCTCCCAAAGGACAGGACATAATGAAAAACTGTTTTTT
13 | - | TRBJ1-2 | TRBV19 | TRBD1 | CASSTRTGGVYTF | TGTGCCAGTAGTACCCGGACAGGGGGTGTCTACACCTTC
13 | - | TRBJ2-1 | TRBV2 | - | CASSEGGIDEQFF | TGTGCCAGCAGTGAAGGGGGTATTGATGAGCAGTTCTTC
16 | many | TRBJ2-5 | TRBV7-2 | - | CASSLFAAGTSGTQYF | TGTGCCAGCAGCTTATTTGCCGCAGGGACGAGCGGGACCCAGTACTTC
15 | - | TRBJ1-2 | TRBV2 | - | CASSASVSTGDGYTF | TGTGCCAGCAGTGCGTCGGTTAGCACAGGAGATGGCTACACCTTC
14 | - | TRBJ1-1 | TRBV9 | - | CASRPSGLSTEAFF | TGTGCCAGCAGGCCATCAGGGTTATCTACTGAAGCTTTCTTT
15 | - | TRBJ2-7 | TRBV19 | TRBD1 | CASSTTGGLPYEQYF | TGTGCCAGTAGTACTACAGGGGGCTTACCCTACGAGCAGTACTTC
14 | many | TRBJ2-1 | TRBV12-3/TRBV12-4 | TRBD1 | CASKTGTGLDEQFF | TGTGCCAGCAAGACCGGGACAGGGCTGGATGAGCAGTTCTTC
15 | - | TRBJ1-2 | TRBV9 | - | CASSVEGSPNYGYTF | TGTGCCAGCAGCGTAGAGGGCAGCCCTAACTATGGCTACACCTTC
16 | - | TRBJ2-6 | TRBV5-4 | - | CASSLVGNSGANVLTF | TGTGCCAGCAGCTTGGTCGGCAACTCTGGGGCCAACGTCCTGACTTTC
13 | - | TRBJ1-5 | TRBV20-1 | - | CSASRRADQPQHF | TGCAGTGCTAGTCGCAGGGCTGATCAGCCCCAGCATTTT
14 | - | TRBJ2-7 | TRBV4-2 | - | CASSQDPVTGEQYF | TGTGCCAGCAGCCAAGATCCAGTTACCGGCGAGCAGTACTTC
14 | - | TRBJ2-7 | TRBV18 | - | CASSDQGESYEQYF | TGTGCCAGCTCAGACCAGGGTGAGTCCTACGAGCAGTACTTC
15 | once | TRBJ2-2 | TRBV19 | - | CASSMVPLQTGELFF | TGTGCCAGTAGTATGGTCCCTCTGCAGACCGGGGAGCTGTTTTTT
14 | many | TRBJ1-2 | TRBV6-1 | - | CASSPSGGPFGYTF | TGTGCCAGCAGTCCAAGCGGGGGGCCCTTCGGCTACACCTTC
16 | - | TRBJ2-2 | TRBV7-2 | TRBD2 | CAGSAGLAGGVGELFF | TGTGCCGGCAGCGCGGGACTAGCGGGGGGCGTGGGGGAGCTGTTTTTT
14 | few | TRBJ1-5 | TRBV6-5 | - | CASSYEASNQPQHF | TGTGCCAGCAGTTACGAGGCTAGCAATCAGCCCCAGCATTTT
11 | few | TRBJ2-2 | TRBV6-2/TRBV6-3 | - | CASSPHGELFF | TGTGCCAGCAGCCCTCATGGGGAGCTGTTTTTT
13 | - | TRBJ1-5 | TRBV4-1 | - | CASSRSDNQPQHF | TGCGCCAGCAGCCGCTCGGACAATCAGCCCCAGCATTTT
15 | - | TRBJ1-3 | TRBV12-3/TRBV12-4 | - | CASSLAAFSGNTIYF | TGTGCCAGCAGTTTAGCAGCCTTCTCTGGAAACACCATATATTTT
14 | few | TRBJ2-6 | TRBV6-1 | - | CASSEHRELTVLTF | TGTGCCAGCAGTGAACACAGGGAGCTTACCGTCCTGACTTTC
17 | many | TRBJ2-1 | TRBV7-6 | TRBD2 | CASSSAAGAGGRVEQFF | TGTGCCAGCAGCTCCGCGGCGGGGGCGGGGGGTCGAGTTGAGCAGTTCTTC
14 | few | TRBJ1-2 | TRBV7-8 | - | CASSLLSGGYGYTF | TGTGCCAGCAGCTTACTATCGGGTGGATATGGCTACACCTTC
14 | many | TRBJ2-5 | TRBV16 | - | CASSGADGQETQYF | TGTGCCAGCAGCGGAGCGGACGGCCAAGAGACCCAGTACTTC